Shown below are 32 T cell receptor beta chains from a single sample sequenced in a study of blood T cell repertoires in COVID-19. Repertoires were generated with immunoSEQ multiplex PCR, while TCRdb's copy carries only in-frame clones and drops some. This sample yields around 250,000 clones, of which 89% are seen a single time; about 4.5% belongs to the top ten. The sequenced sample was peripheral blood. The receptors originated from a woman aged 40 to 50 who had recovered from COVID-19.

This clone was detected once. Written as DNA, the CDR3 is TGTGCCACCAGTGGCTCCTTTGGGCCCCCTTTTTACAATGAGCAGTTCTTC. It specifies CATSGSFGPPFYNEQFF. This chain links TRBV24-1 with TRBJ2-1; no clear D. Trimming removed 5 bases at V and 4 bases at J, with 20 bases between. This CDR3 region has 17 residues. The germline gives CDR1 KGHDR, CDR2 SFDVKD.

The V call is TRBV5-6, the J call TRBJ1-3; D ambiguous. The germline gives CDR1 SGHDT, CDR2 YYEEEE. Trimming stripped 2 bases from V and 4 bases from J, with 10 bases between. CDR3 size: 14 residues. The CDR3 sequence is CASSFRSSGNTIYF. The DNA of the CDR3 is TGTGCCAGCAGCTTTAGGAGCTCCGGAAACACCATATATTTT.

The table lists this clone with a few counts. Within the sample, other DNA sequences also encode this same CDR3. V and J are TRBV12-3 or TRBV12-4 and TRBJ2-5, with a tentative D call TRBD1 (5 bases). The CDR3 covers 12 residues. Deletions cut 6 bases from V and 5 bases from J, with 10 bases between. CDR3 sequence reads: CASSFSGETQYF. The CDR3 nucleotides are TGTGCCAGCAGCTTCTCAGGGGAGACCCAGTACTTC.

V and J are TRBV18 and TRBJ1-6; D ambiguous. In germline, CDR1 is KGHSH, CDR2 LQKENI. This CDR3 contains 14 residues. The V gene lost 5 bases and the J gene lost 5 bases, with 10 bases spanning the gap. In nucleotides, the CDR3 is TGTGCCAGCTCAGACGGGGTAGATAATTCACCCCTCCACTTT. This gives the protein CASSDGVDNSPLHF.

V and J are TRBV2 and TRBJ2-3, with D maybe TRBD2 (5 bases). The CDR3 has 12 residues. The germline V and J ends were trimmed by 11 bases and 6 bases, with 15 bases remaining between them. Germline V gives CDR1 SNHLY, CDR2 FYNNEI. CDR3 sequence (DNA): TGTGCCGGAGCAGGACTGGGCGATACGCAGTATTTT. This gives the protein CAGAGLGDTQYF.

This clone has just a few counts. The chain recombines TRBV5-1 with TRBJ1-5, with 8 bases matching TRBD1. Germline values: CDR1 SGHRS, CDR2 YFSETQ. The J segment lost 0 bases and the V segment lost 2 bases, leaving 1 base of the junction unmatched. The CDR3 is made up of 15 amino acids. The CDR3 region is CASSLGQGSNQPQHF. The CDR3 region has the DNA TGCGCCAGCAGCTTAGGACAGGGTAGCAATCAGCCCCAGCATTTT.

This chain links TRBV27 with TRBJ1-2, with 9 bases lining up with TRBD1. Trimming removed 6 bases from V and 8 bases from J; junction bases left unmatched: 10. The germline CDR1 and CDR2 sequences are MNHEY and SMNVEV (reference sequence). This CDR3 comprises 14 residues. CDR3 loop: CASSTGGLPLGYTF. CDR3 coding DNA: TGTGCCAGCAGCACAGGGGGCCTACCTCTAGGCTACACCTTC.

The CDR3 nucleotides are TGTGCCAGCAGCTTAAGGCCTGCCACTATTGCGGGGCCGGGGTACAATGAGCAGTTCTTC. Its protein product is CASSLRPATIAGPGYNEQFF. The chain carries TRBV7-3 and TRBJ2-1; possibly TRBD2 for D (6 bases). This CDR3 spans 20 amino acids. V gave up 1 base and J gave up 4 bases, with 26 bases separating them. Germline-derived CDR1 and CDR2 are SGHTA and FQGTGA.

The gene calls are TRBV7-2 and TRBJ2-2, with D perhaps TRBD2 (5 bases). V was clipped by 5 bases and J by 6 bases, with 13 bases between them. This CDR3 has 14 amino acids. Germline CDR1 reads SGHTA; CDR2 reads FQGNSA. The CDR3 bases are TGTGCCAGCAGCCTTACGAGGGTCCCCGGGGAGCTGTTTTTT. This encodes CASSLTRVPGELFF.

This clone was observed a handful of times. The chain links TRBV12-3 or TRBV12-4 to TRBJ1-5, with D tentatively TRBD1 (5 bases). CDR3 length: 13 amino acids. V gave up 6 bases and J gave up 7 bases, with 13 bases separating them. The CDR3 here is CASSPKPGQPQHF. DNA for the CDR3: TGTGCCAGCAGCCCAAAACCAGGGCAGCCCCAGCATTTT.

This chain uses TRBV2 with TRBJ2-1; 11 bases agree with TRBD2. Germline V gene lookup returns CDR1 SNHLY and CDR2 FYNNEI. This CDR3 region has 16 residues. Trimming cost V 3 bases and J 3 bases; bases outside gene matches: 4. The CDR3 spells CASSDSLAGGYNEQFF. The CDR3 DNA sequence: TGTGCCAGCAGTGATTCCCTAGCGGGAGGCTACAATGAGCAGTTCTTC.

The chain recombines TRBV6-5 with TRBJ1-5, with a tentative D call TRBD1 (6 bases). Trimming pared 6 bases from V and 0 bases from J, leaving 9 bases between. CDR1 and CDR2 from the germline V gene are MNHEY and SVGAGI. The CDR3 sequence is 14 residues long. The CDR3 sequence is CASRDSYSNQPQHF. DNA for the CDR3: TGTGCCAGCAGGGACAGCTATAGCAATCAGCCCCAGCATTTT.

This chain joins TRBV7-9 and TRBJ2-3, with D hard to call. CDR1 and CDR2 (germline): SEHNR, FQNEAQ (reference sequence). Trimming removed 1 base at V and 7 bases at J, with 9 bases between. The CDR3 runs to 13 residues. CDR3 sequence: CASSLVRPYTQYF. Written as DNA, the CDR3 is TGTGCCAGCAGCTTAGTGCGTCCTTATACGCAGTATTTT.

The rearrangement links TRBV9 to TRBJ2-1, with 11 bases matching TRBD2. The germline CDR1 and CDR2 sequences are SGDLS and YYNGEE. The CDR3 covers 16 residues. The junction had 13 bases not matched to a gene; V was cut back by 4 bases and J by 10 bases. The CDR3, as DNA: TGTGCCAGCAGCCAAGGACTAGCGGGCTTGGTGGGAGAGCAGTTCTTC. Translation: CASSQGLAGLVGEQFF.

The chain recombines TRBV7-3 with TRBJ2-1; D is unclear. Germline V CDR1 and CDR2: SGHTA, FQGTGA. The CDR3 is made up of 13 amino acids. Trimming removed 4 bases at V and 5 bases at J, with 9 bases between. CDR3 loop: CASSSSTDNEQFF. CDR3 DNA sequence: TGTGCCAGCAGCTCCTCCACGGACAATGAGCAGTTCTTC.

This sequence joins TRBV7-9 and TRBJ1-2, with D tentatively TRBD1 (6 bases). Germline V CDR1 and CDR2: SEHNR, FQNEAQ (reference sequence). The CDR3 totals 13 residues. V was clipped by 4 bases and J by 6 bases, with 12 bases between them. CDR3 nucleotides: TGTGCCAGCAGCTCCACAGGGCGCCATGGCTACACCTTC. It yields the protein CASSSTGRHGYTF.

The CDR3: CATSDKGWAPTHGYTF. CDR3 DNA: TGTGCCACCAGCGATAAGGGGTGGGCACCAACTCATGGCTACACCTTC. The V and J genes are TRBV15 and TRBJ1-2; D might be TRBD1 (5 bases). V was trimmed by 5 bases and J by 6 bases, leaving 22 bases between them. Germline lookup yields CDR1 LNHNV and CDR2 YYDKDF (reference sequence). The CDR3 extends over 16 amino acids.

V gene TRBV4-1 combines with J gene TRBJ1-5, with 12 bases identical to TRBD1. CDR3 length: 20 residues. With 0 bases clipped from V and 4 bases from J, the junction kept 13 bases outside the gene matches. Germline CDR1 reads MGHRA; CDR2 reads YSYEKL. This CDR3 reads CASSQDFGRDRGRGNQPQHF. The CDR3, as DNA: TGCGCCAGCAGCCAAGATTTCGGGAGGGACAGGGGGCGCGGAAATCAGCCCCAGCATTTT.

The gene calls are TRBV6-6 and TRBJ1-2, with 8 bases that match TRBD1. V was clipped by 6 bases and J by 8 bases; unmatched bases: 11. CDR3 length: 14 amino acids. In germline, CDR1 is MNHNY, CDR2 SVGAGI (reference sequence). Written as DNA, the CDR3 is TGTGCCAGCAGCCGCCCGACAGGGGAGAGGGGCTACACCTTC. Its protein is CASSRPTGERGYTF.

The chain couples TRBV2 to TRBJ2-1; 12 bases are shared with TRBD2. The CDR3 has 17 amino acids. The V segment lost 6 bases and the J segment 3 bases; nucleotides outside the gene matches: 9. CDR1 and CDR2 from the germline V gene are SNHLY and FYNNEI. The CDR3 nucleotides are TGTGCCAGCAGCCCCCCGAGACTAGCGGGAGTCTACAATGAGCAGTTCTTC. This sequence encodes CASSPPRLAGVYNEQFF.

The V call is TRBV21-1, the J call TRBJ1-2; the table names TRBD1, a call not compared with the DNA. TRBV21-1 is annotated as a pseudogene. The CDR3 is 13 amino acids. As DNA, the CDR3 is TGTGCCATGAGAATAGGGGGAAACTATGGCTACACCTTC. This sequence encodes CAMRIGGNYGYTF.

The CDR3 loop is CASGGDYSNQPQHF. The CDR3 nucleotides are TGTGCCAGCGGAGGGGATTATAGCAATCAGCCCCAGCATTTT. The gene calls are TRBV7-2 and TRBJ1-5; the D gene is possibly TRBD1 (5 bases). Germline V gene data show CDR1 as SGHTA and CDR2 as FQGNSA. This CDR3 has 14 residues. The germline V and J ends were trimmed by 8 bases and 0 bases, with 11 bases remaining between them.

The chain is built from TRBV6-1 and TRBJ1-5; D gene unclear. V gave up 3 bases and J gave up 1 base, with 10 bases separating them. The CDR3 has 15 residues. Looked up from germline, CDR1 is MNHNS and CDR2 is SASEGT. The CDR3 reads CASSDPQWSNQPQHF. CDR3 sequence (DNA): TGTGCCAGCAGTGACCCTCAGTGGAGCAATCAGCCCCAGCATTTT.

The J gene is TRBJ2-3, the V gene TRBV28, with D unclear. The length of the CDR3 is 14 residues. Germline loops: CDR1 MDHEN, CDR2 SYDVKM. Trimming left V 6 bases short and J 2 bases short, with 12 bases between. The CDR3 nucleotides are TGTGCCAGCAGCCCAACGACAAACACAGATACGCAGTATTTT. Translated, it gives CASSPTTNTDTQYF. The variable domain in full, with the rest retrieved from reference TRBV28 and TRBJ2-3, is DVKVTQSSRYLVKRTGEKVFLECVQDMDHENMFWYRQDPGLGLRLIYFSYDVKMKEKGDIPEGYSVSREKKERFSLILESASTNQTSMYLCASSPTTNTDTQYFGPGTRLTVL.

Written as DNA, the CDR3 is TGCGCCAGCAGTGTCGGGAGCTCCTACAATGAGCAGTTCTTC. Its protein is CASSVGSSYNEQFF. The chain joins TRBV5-1 to TRBJ2-1; perhaps TRBD2 as D (6 bases). The CDR3 length is 14 residues. CDR1 is SGHRS and CDR2 is YFSETQ in the germline V gene. The germline V and J ends were trimmed by 5 bases and 0 bases, with 9 bases remaining between them.

The J gene is TRBJ1-1, the V gene TRBV6-1; 9 bases fit TRBD1. This CDR3 is 14 amino acids long. The V segment lost 3 bases and the J segment 11 bases; nucleotides outside the gene matches: 10. In germline, CDR1 is MNHNS, CDR2 SASEGT. This CDR3 is CASSEEEWDRAAFF. Written as DNA, the CDR3 is TGTGCCAGCAGTGAGGAAGAGTGGGACAGGGCGGCTTTCTTT.

V is TRBV7-7 and J is TRBJ1-1; 11 bases agree with TRBD1. Germline values: CDR1 SSHAT, CDR2 FNYEAQ (reference sequence). The CDR3 sequence is 15 residues long. V gave up 5 bases and J gave up 3 bases; unmatched junction bases: 5. CDR3 sequence: CASSNPGQGDTEAFF. CDR3 coding DNA: TGTGCCAGCAGCAACCCGGGACAGGGGGACACTGAAGCTTTCTTT.

The chain couples TRBV7-9 to TRBJ2-1, with D perhaps TRBD1 (6 bases). V dropped 1 base and J dropped 0 bases, with 7 bases sitting between them. Germline V gives CDR1 SEHNR, CDR2 FQNEAQ (reference sequence). CDR3 length: 15 amino acids. The CDR3 nucleotides read TGTGCCAGCAGCTTAGGGGACAACTCCTACAATGAGCAGTTCTTC. Translating it yields CASSLGDNSYNEQFF.

Only one count was recorded for this clone. The V and J genes are TRBV27 and TRBJ2-1; D not resolved. CDR1 and CDR2 from the germline V gene are MNHEY and SMNVEV (reference sequence). V lost 4 bases to trimming and J lost 5 bases, with 3 bases between them. There are 11 residues in the CDR3. The CDR3 nucleotides are TGTGCCAGCAGTTACAACAATGAGCAGTTCTTC. Protein sequence: CASSYNNEQFF.

This sequence joins TRBV19 and TRBJ1-3, with 7 bases identical to TRBD1. V lost 9 bases to trimming and J lost 2 bases; unmatched junction nucleotides: 7. The germline V gene has CDR1 LNHDA and CDR2 SQIVND (reference sequence). The CDR3 sequence is 14 residues long. The CDR3 DNA sequence: TGTGCCAGCCACAGGGGTAGCACTGGAAACACCATATATTTT. Encoded protein: CASHRGSTGNTIYF.

V usage is TRBV3-1 (or the pseudogene TRBV3-2) and J usage is TRBJ2-1, with 8 bases lining up with TRBD2. V lost 4 bases to trimming and J lost 2 bases; unmatched junction nucleotides: 7. This CDR3 has 16 amino acids. The germline CDR1 and CDR2 sequences are LGHDT and YNNKEL (reference sequence). The CDR3 DNA follows: TGTGCCAGCAGCCGAGGCACTAGCGGAACCTACAATGAGCAGTTCTTC. Encoded protein: CASSRGTSGTYNEQFF.

In DNA form, the CDR3 reads TGTGCCAGCAGTTACATCCTAACGACTCGACTTCCAAACATTGAGCAGTTCTTC. It codes for CASSYILTTRLPNIEQFF. This chain connects TRBV6-2 or TRBV6-3 to TRBJ2-1; D gene unclear. V was cut by 2 bases and J by 9 bases, with 26 bases left in between. This CDR3 has 18 amino acids. The germline V gene encodes CDR1 MNHEY and CDR2 SVGEGT.